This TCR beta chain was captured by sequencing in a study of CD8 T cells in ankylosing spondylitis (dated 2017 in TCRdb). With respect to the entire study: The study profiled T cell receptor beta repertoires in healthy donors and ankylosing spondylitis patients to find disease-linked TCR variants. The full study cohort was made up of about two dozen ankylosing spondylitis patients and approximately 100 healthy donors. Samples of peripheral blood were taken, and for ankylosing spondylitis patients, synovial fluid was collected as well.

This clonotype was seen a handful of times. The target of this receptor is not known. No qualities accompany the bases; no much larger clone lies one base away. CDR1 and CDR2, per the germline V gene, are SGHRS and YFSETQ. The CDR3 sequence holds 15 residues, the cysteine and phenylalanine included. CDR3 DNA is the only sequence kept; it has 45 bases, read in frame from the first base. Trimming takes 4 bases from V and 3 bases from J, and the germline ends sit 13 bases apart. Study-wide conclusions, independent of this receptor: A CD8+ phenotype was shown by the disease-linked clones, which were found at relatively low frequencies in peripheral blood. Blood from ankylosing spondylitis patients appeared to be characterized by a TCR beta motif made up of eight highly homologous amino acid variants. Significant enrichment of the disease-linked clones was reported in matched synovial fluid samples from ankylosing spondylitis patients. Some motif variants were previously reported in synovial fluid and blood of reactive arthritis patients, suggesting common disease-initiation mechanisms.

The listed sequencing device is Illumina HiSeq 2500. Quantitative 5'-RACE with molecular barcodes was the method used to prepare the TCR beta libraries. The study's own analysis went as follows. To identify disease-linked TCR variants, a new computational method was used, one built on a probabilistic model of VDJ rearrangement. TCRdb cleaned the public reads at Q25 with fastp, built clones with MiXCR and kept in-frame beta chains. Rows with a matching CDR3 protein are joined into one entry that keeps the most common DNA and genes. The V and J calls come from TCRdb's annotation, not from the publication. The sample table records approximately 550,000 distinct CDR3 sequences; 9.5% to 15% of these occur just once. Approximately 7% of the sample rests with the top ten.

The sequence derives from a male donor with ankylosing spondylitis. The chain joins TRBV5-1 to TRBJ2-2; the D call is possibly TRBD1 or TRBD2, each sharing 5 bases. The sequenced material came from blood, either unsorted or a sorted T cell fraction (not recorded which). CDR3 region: CASSRDPPDTGELFF. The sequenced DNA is TGCGCCAGCAGCAGGGACCCTCCGGACACCGGGGAGCTGTTTTTT.